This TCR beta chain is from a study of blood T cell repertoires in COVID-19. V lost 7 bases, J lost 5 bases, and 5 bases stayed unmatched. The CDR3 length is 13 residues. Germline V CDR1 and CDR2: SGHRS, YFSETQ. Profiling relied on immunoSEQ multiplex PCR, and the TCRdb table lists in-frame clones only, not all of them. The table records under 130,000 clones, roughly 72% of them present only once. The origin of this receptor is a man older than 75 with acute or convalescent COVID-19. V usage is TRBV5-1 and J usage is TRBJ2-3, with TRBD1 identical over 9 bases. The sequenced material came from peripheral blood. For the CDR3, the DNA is TGCGCCAGCCGGACAGGGGATATAGATACGCAGTATTTT. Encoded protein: CASRTGDIDTQYF.